A selection of T cell receptor beta chains follows, all from one sample in a study of shared clonotypes between healthy human individuals. Sequencing was performed with immunoSEQ multiplex PCR; in TCRdb, only in-frame clones are kept and a portion is missing. The profile shows fewer than 1.8 million clones, approximately 98.5% of them singletons. The sequenced sample consisted of naive CD4+ T cells sorted from blood. The receptor set was obtained from a man younger than 40 in good health. Both conserved end residues are trimmed from each CDR3.

v_call,cdr3_aa
TRBV7-6,ASTELSPAISNYGYT
TRBV7-7,ASSWGRQGFDPRETQY
TRBV18,ASSPGQETQY
TRBV27,ASSLQGAAYNEQF
TRBV28,ASSLSGSNQPQH
TRBV14,ASRHAGGSEKLF
TRBV5-6,ASTRVGFGYEQY
TRBV7-2,ASSFSGRDYNEQF
TRBV7-7,ASSFATNEKLF
TRBV5-1,ASSPRTSRDTQY
TRBV25-1,ASMGQLGNTIY
TRBV19,ATRGDRGRVTQY
TRBV21-1,ASSNRGSKNIQY
TRBV9,ASSVAGDTQY
TRBV10-3,ATQGGPQETQY
TRBV11-2,ASSAIRDRAYEQY
TRBV18,ASSGYRGRNEQY
TRBV5-8,ASTYVRQGLYEQY
TRBV30,AWTSSGSYNEQF
TRBV14,ASSRDSRGREQY
TRBV5-5,ASSLGPTGEQY
TRBV28,ASSLNRSPGTQY
TRBV2,ASIPGTGTYEQY
TRBV7-6,ASSGVLDKQF
TRBV7-9,ASSPSSYEQY
TRBV14,ASSRGTEKLF
TRBV28,ASSLRLSQETQY
TRBV6-1,ASSVGTSGRSGELF